The clone carrying this T cell receptor (beta chain) came up a few times. Its antigen is unknown. V lost 5 bases and J lost 3, with 11 bases in between. The length of the CDR3 is 14 residues. Per germline, CDR1 MNHEY and CDR2 SMNVEV (reference sequence). This entry is derived from a study of T cell responses to AZD1222 COVID-19 vaccine. The study's findings and limits: Females made up more of the donors, who were largely white British, and clonal diversity may have come out too low. Just six AZD1222 recipients were seropositive at baseline. Receipt of two AZD1222 doses was followed by a rise in Spike-specific TCR breadth and depth.

The data were produced by immunoSEQ multiplex PCR, yet TCRdb's version contains in-frame clones alone and is incomplete. The sample records 95,000 to 150,000 clones, 65% to 90% being singletons. The J gene is TRBJ1-5, the V gene TRBV27; possibly TRBD1 for D (6 bases). The sequencing here drew on peripheral blood, taken on day 0 of AZD1222 vaccination. This sequence originates from an adult in good health. CDR3 nucleotide sequence: TGTGCCAGCAGTGGCAGGGGTTACAATCAGCCCCAGCATTTT. Translation: CASSGRGYNQPQHF.